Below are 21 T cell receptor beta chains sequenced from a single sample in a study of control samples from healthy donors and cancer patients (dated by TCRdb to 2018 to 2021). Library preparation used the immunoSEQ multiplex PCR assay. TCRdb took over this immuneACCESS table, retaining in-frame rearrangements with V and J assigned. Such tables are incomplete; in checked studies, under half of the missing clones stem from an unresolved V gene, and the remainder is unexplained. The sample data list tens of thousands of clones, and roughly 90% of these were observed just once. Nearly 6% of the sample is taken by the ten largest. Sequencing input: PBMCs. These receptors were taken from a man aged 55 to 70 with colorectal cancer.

The CDR3 reads CASSDGTGIYEQFF. Here the CDR3 DNA reads TGCGCCAGCAGCGATGGGACAGGGATCTATGAGCAGTTCTTC. The chain carries TRBV5-1 and TRBJ2-1; 9 bases map to TRBD1. The CDR3 is made up of 14 amino acids. The germline gives CDR1 SGHRS, CDR2 YFSETQ. With 4 bases clipped from V and 8 bases from J, the junction kept 7 bases outside the gene matches.

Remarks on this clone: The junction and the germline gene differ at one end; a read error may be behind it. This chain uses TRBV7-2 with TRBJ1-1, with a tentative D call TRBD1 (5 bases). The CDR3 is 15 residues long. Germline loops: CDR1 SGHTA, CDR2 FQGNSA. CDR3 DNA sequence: TGTGCCAGCAGTTTAGCCGACGCGGGGCGGTTAGGAGCTTTCTTT. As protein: CASSLADAGRLGAFF. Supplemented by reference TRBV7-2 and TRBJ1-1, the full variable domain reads GAGVSQSPSNKVTEKGKDVELRCDPISGHTALYWYRQSLGQGLEFLIYFQGNSAPDKSGLPSDRFSAERTGGSVSTLTIQRTQQEDSAVYLCASSLADAGRLGAFFGQGTRLTVV.

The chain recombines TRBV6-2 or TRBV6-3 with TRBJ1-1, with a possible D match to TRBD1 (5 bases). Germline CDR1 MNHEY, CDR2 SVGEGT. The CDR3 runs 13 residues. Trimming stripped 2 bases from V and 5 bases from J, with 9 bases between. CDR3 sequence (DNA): TGTGCCAGCAGTTACGGGGGTAGGACTGAAGCTTTCTTT. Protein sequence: CASSYGGRTEAFF.

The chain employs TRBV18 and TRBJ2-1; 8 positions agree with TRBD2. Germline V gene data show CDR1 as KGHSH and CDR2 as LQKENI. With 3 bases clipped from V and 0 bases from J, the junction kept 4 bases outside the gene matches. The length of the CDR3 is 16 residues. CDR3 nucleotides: TGTGCCAGCTCACCCGGGGGGACTAGCTCCTACAATGAGCAGTTCTTC. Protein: CASSPGGTSSYNEQFF.

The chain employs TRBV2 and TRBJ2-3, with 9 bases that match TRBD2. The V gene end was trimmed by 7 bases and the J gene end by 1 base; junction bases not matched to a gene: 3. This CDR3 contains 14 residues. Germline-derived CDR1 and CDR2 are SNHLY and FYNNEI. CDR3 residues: CASIQRGGTDTQYF. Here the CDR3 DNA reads TGTGCCAGCATCCAGCGGGGGGGCACAGATACGCAGTATTTT.

The CDR3 region has the DNA TGTGCCAGCAGTTTTTTGGACAGCAATCAGCCCCAGCATTTT. It codes for CASSFLDSNQPQHF. The chain carries TRBV27 and TRBJ1-5, with unresolved D. The CDR3 consists of 14 residues. Trimming cost V 3 bases and J 1 base, with 7 bases left between them. Germline CDR1 is MNHEY and CDR2 is SMNVEV (reference sequence).

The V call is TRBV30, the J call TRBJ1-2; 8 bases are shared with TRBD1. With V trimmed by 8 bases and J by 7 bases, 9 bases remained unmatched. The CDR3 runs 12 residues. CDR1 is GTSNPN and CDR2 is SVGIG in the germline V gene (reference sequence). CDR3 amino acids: CARGQGQSGYTF. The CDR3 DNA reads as TGTGCCCGAGGACAGGGTCAATCTGGCTACACCTTC.

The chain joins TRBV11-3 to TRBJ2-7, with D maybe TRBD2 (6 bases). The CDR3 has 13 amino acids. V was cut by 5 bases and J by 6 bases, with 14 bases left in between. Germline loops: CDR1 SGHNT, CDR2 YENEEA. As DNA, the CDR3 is TGTGCCAGCAGCACCCGATTGGGGGGCGAGCAGTACTTC. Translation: CASSTRLGGEQYF.

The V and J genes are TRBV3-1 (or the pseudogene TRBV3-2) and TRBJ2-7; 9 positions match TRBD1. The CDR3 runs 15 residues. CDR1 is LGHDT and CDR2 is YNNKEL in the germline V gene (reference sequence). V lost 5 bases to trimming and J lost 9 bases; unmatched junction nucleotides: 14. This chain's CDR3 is CASSTPGQGLRGQYF. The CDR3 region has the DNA TGTGCCAGCAGCACTCCGGGACAGGGTTTGAGGGGGCAGTACTTC.

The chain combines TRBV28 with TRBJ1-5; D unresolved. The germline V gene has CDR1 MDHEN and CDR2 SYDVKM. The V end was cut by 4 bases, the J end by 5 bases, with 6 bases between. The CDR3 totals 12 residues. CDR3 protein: CASSSTHQPQHF. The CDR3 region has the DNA TGTGCCAGCAGTTCCACCCATCAGCCCCAGCATTTT.

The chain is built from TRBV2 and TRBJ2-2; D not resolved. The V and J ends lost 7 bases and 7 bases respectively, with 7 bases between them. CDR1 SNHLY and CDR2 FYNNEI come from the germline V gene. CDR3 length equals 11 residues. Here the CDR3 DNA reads TGTGCCAGCACGTGGGTCGGGGAGCTGTTTTTT. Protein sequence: CASTWVGELFF. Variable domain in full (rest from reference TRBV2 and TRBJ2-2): EPEVTQTPSHQVTQMGQEVILRCVPISNHLYFYWYRQILGQKVEFLVSFYNNEISEKSEIFDDQFSVERPDGSNFTLKIRSTKLEDSAMYFCASTWVGELFFGEGSRLTVL.

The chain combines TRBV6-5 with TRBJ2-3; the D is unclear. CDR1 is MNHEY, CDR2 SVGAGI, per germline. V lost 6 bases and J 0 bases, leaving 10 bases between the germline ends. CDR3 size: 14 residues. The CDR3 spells CASRVTTSTDTQYF. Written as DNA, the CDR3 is TGTGCCAGCAGAGTGACAACCAGCACAGATACGCAGTATTTT.

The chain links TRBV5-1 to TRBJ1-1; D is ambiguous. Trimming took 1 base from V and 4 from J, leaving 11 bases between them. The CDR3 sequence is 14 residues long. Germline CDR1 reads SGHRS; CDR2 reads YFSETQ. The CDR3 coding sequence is TGCGCCAGCAGCTTGTGGGGATTTGGCACTGAAGCTTTCTTT. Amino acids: CASSLWGFGTEAFF.

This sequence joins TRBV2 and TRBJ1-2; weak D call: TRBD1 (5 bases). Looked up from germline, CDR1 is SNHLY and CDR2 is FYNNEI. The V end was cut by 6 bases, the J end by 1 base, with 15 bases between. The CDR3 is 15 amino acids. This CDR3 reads CASRMTANVNYGYTF. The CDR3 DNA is TGTGCCAGCAGGATGACAGCTAACGTTAACTATGGCTACACCTTC.

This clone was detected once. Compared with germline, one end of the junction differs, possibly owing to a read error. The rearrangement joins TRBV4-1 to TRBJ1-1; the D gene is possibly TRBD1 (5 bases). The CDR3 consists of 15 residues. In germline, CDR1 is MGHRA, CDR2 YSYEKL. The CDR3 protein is CATSEEGVLNTEAFF. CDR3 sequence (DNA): TGCGCCACCAGCGAGGAAGGGGTATTGAACACTGAAGCTTTCTTT.

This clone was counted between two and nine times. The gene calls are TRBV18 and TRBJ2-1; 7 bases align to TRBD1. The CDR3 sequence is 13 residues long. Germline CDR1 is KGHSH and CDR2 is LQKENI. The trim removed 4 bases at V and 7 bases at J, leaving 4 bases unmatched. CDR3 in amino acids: CASSLGTANEQFF. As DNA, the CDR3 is TGTGCCAGCTCACTCGGGACAGCGAATGAGCAGTTCTTC.

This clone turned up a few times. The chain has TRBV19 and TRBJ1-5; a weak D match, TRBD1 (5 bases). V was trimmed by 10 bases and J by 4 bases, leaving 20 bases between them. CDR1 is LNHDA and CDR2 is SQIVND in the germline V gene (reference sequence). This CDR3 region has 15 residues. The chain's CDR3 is CATRGGDGRNQPQHF. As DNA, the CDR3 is TGTGCCACGAGGGGCGGGGACGGGAGGAATCAGCCCCAGCATTTT. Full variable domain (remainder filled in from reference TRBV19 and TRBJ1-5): DGGITQSPKYLFRKEGQNVTLSCEQNLNHDAMYWYRQDPGQGLRLIYYSQIVNDFQKGDIAEGYSVSREKKESFPLTVTSAQKNPTAFYLCATRGGDGRNQPQHFGDGTRLSIL.

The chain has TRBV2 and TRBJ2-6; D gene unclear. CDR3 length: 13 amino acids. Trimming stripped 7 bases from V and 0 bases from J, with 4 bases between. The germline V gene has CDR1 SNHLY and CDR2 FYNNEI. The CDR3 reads CASKVSGANVLTF. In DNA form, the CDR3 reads TGTGCCAGCAAGGTCTCTGGGGCCAACGTCCTGACTTTC.

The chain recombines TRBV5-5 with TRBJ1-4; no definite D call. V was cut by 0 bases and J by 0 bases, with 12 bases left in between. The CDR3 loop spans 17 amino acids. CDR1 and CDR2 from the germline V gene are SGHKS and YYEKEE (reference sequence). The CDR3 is CASSLEAGQATNEKLFF. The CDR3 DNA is TGTGCCAGCAGCTTGGAGGCAGGCCAAGCAACTAATGAAAAACTGTTTTTT.

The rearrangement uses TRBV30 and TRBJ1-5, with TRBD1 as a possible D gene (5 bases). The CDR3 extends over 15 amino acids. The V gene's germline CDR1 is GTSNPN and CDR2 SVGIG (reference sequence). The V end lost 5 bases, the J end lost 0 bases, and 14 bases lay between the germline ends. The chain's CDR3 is CAWAAGVNSNQPQHF. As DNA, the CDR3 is TGTGCCTGGGCCGCGGGGGTTAATAGCAATCAGCCCCAGCATTTT.

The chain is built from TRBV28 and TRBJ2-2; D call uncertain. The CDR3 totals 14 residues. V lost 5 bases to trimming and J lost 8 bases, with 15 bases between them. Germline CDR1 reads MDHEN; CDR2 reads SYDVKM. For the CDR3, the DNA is TGTGCCAGCAGTCCTCACGCCGACGGGGGGGAGCTGTTTTTT. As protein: CASSPHADGGELFF.